These 23 T cell receptor beta chains share one sample of origin, sequenced in a study of tumor and adjacent non-tumor tissue in lung cancer. TCRbeta libraries were built with three rounds of nested PCR, modified from ARM-PCR. TCRdb fed the multiplex PCR reads into MiXCR, producing one record per CDR3 protein. Among 50,000 or so distinct CDR3 sequences listed, about 80% were seen once. The template was RNA from unsorted bulk tissue. Distant lung tissue was collected more than 3 cm away from the tumor edge. Sequenced material: distant non-tumor lung tissue. These receptors came from an older woman with non-small cell lung cancer.

The V call is TRBV29-1, the J call TRBJ1-1; D possibly corresponds to TRBD1 (5 bases). The germline gives CDR1 SQVTM, CDR2 ANQGSEA. The CDR3 consists of 14 residues. Deletions cut 5 bases from V and 3 bases from J, with 16 bases between. The CDR3 bases are TGCAGCGTTCTGGGAGGGGTGGCCGACACTGAAGCTTTCTTT. Translating gives CSVLGGVADTEAFF. The full variable domain, completed using reference TRBV29-1 and TRBJ1-1, is SAVISQKPSRDICQRGTSLTIQCQVDSQVTMMFWYRQQPGQSLTLIATANQGSEATYESGFVIDKFPISRPNLTFSTLTVSNMSPEDSSIYLCSVLGGVADTEAFFGQGTRLTVV.

The gene calls are TRBV6-1 and TRBJ1-5, with 7 bases fitting TRBD1. The CDR3 contains 16 residues. Germline CDR1 is MNHNS and CDR2 is SASEGT. The CDR3 loop reads CASGRRAGGSNQPQHF. CDR3 in DNA: TGTGCTAGCGGTCGTCGGGCAGGGGGTAGCAATCAGCCCCAGCATTTT.

Comments on this clonotype: The final CDR3 position lacks the conserved phenylalanine or tryptophan, pointing to a likely read error. V gene TRBV6-2 or TRBV6-3 combines with J gene TRBJ2-7; D unresolved. The V and J ends lost 6 bases and 1 base respectively, with 16 bases between them. CDR1 and CDR2 (germline): MNHEY, SVGEGT. CDR3 size: 15 residues. CDR3 loop: CASSREPSSSYEQYL. In DNA form, the CDR3 reads TGTGCCAGCAGCCGTGAGCCCTCAAGTTCCTACGAGCAGTACCTC.

This clonotype was detected a few times. This sequence may be a read error, since a much larger clone differs from it by one base. J is TRBJ1-1 and V is TRBV24-1; D ambiguous. CDR3 length equals 13 residues. Germline V gene lookup returns CDR1 KGHDR and CDR2 SFDVKD. The DNA of the CDR3 is TGTACCACCAGTGCCCAACGGGGCACTGAAGCTTTCTTT. This gives the protein CTTSAQRGTEAFF.

The chain has TRBV28 and TRBJ2-7; D not resolved. With 6 bases removed from V and 13 bases from J, the gap between germline ends came to 19 bases. The CDR3 consists of 12 residues. Germline CDR1 reads MDHEN; CDR2 reads SYDVKM. The CDR3 region is CASSIDLGELYF. The CDR3 DNA reads TGTGCCAGCAGCATAGATCTAGGAGAGCTATACTTC.

Worth noting for this clonotype: An end of the junction does not agree with germline; a read error may underlie this. The chain couples TRBV12-3 or TRBV12-4 to TRBJ2-2, with TRBD2 identical over 8 bases. The CDR3 loop spans 15 amino acids. CDR3 coding DNA: TGTGCCAGCAGTCCCATAGCGGGGTCTGCCGGGAAGCTGTTTTTT. Encoded protein: CASSPIAGSAGKLFF.

In the case of this clonotype: One end of the junction varies from germline; a read error may be responsible. The J gene is TRBJ2-5, the V gene TRBV11-2, with TRBD1 as a possible D gene (6 bases). The germline gives CDR1 SGHAT, CDR2 FQNNGV. This CDR3 contains 14 residues. This CDR3 is CASSLQGGQETQYF. DNA of the CDR3: TGTGCCAGCAGTCTACAGGGTGGTCAAGAGACCCAGTATTTC. The variable domain in full, completed from reference TRBV11-2 and TRBJ2-5, reads EAGVAQSPRYKIIEKRQSVAFWCNPISGHATLYWYQQILGQGPKLLIQFQNNGVVDDSQLPKDRFSAERLKGVDSTLKIQPAKLEDSAVYLCASSLQGGQETQYFGPGTRLLVL.

Concerning this clonotype: One end of the junction does not line up with germline, which may come from a read error. V and J are TRBV4-3 and TRBJ2-1; 10 bases map to TRBD2. The CDR3 sequence is 14 residues long. Germline assignment: CDR1 LGHNA and CDR2 YSLEER. The CDR3, as DNA: TGCGCCAACAGCCATGCTAGCGGGGGCAATGAGCAGTTCTTC. This codes for CANSHASGGNEQFF.

This chain connects TRBV6-5 to TRBJ2-4, with D perhaps matching TRBD2 (7 bases). Germline CDR1 and CDR2: MNHEY and SVGAGI. Trimming pared 6 bases from V and 3 bases from J, leaving 21 bases between. The CDR3 extends over 17 amino acids. CDR3 amino acids: CASRSSKGGGIKNIQYF. CDR3 bases: TGTGCCAGCAGATCATCGAAAGGGGGAGGGATCAAAAACATTCAGTACTTC.

On this clonotype: At one end the junction does not follow the germline gene, possibly because of a read error. The V gene is TRBV6-5, the J gene TRBJ2-5; perhaps TRBD1 as D (6 bases). The CDR3 extends over 14 amino acids. The germline CDR1 and CDR2 sequences are MNHEY and SVGAGI. DNA for the CDR3: TGTGCCAGCGGTAATATTAGGGGACAAGAGACCCAGCATTTC. Translation gives CASGNIRGQETQHF.

Details on this clonotype: This sequence may be a read error, since a much larger clone differs from it by one base. This chain joins TRBV6-4 and TRBJ2-2; D remains unclear. The germline V gene encodes CDR1 MRHNA and CDR2 SNTAGT. V lost 4 bases and J lost 5, with 14 bases in between. CDR3 size: 15 residues. CDR3 bases: TGTGCCAGCAGTGGTGACGGGCAGAAGACCGGGGAGCTGTTTTTT. It specifies CASSGDGQKTGELFF.

Of note for this clonotype: At one boundary the junction diverges from the germline segment, which might be a read error. This chain uses TRBV4-2 with TRBJ1-4, with unresolved D. Germline CDR1 reads LGHNA; CDR2 reads YNFKEQ. The CDR3 runs to 16 residues. For the CDR3, the DNA is TGCGCCAGCAACCATGATGGACTCCGAGGGAATGAAAAACTGTTTTTT. It is translated as CASNHDGLRGNEKLFF.

This clonotype showed up just once. The germline gene is not matched at one end of the junction; a read error may be the cause. The DNA for the CDR3 is TGTGCCAGCAGCCGGGGACAGGGGGTCTACAAGCAGTACTTC. It translates to CASSRGQGVYKQYF. The rearrangement joins TRBV11-2 to TRBJ2-7, with 11 bases aligning to TRBD1. Per the germline V gene, CDR1 is SGHAT and CDR2 is FQNNGV. The CDR3 is 14 amino acids.

This clonotype was seen repeatedly, ten times or more. This clone may be a read error of a much larger clone one base away. The CDR3 coding sequence is TGCGGCGTTGGGAACAGATACTATGGCTACACCTTC. This encodes CGVGNRYYGYTF. The chain uses TRBV29-1 and TRBJ1-2; no clear D gene. This CDR3 has 12 residues. The germline CDR1 and CDR2 sequences are SQVTM and ANQGSEA.

Points on this clonotype: This likely comes from a read error, as the CDR3 has no conserved phenylalanine or tryptophan at its end. The DNA is left out, because the CDR3 cannot be placed on it with certainty; the CDR3 is given as TCRdb lists it. The chain is built from TRBV6-2 or TRBV6-3 and TRBJ1-5. From germline, CDR1 is MNHEY and CDR2 SVGEGT. Inclusive of both ends, the CDR3 amounts to 14 amino acids. The CDR3 is CASSFGYTDQPQHY.

Concerning this clonotype: One junction end disagrees with the germline gene, perhaps due to a read error. The chain combines TRBV6-5 with TRBJ2-1, with 7 bases fitting TRBD1. Germline CDR1 MNHEY, CDR2 SVGAGI. The CDR3 is 15 amino acids. CDR3 in DNA: TGTGCCAACAGGAGACTCGGGACAGTTCCCAATGAGCAGTTGTTC. Translating gives CANRRLGTVPNEQLF.

The chain links TRBV6-1 to TRBJ2-1; D not resolved. Germline V gives CDR1 MNHNS, CDR2 SASEGT. The CDR3 extends over 18 amino acids. V lost 4 bases and J 8 bases, leaving 27 bases between the germline ends. The CDR3 DNA reads TGTGCCAGCAGTGTAAGACCCACCGGACCGCTCAGAGGCCATGAGCAGTTCTTC. Amino acid sequence: CASSVRPTGPLRGHEQFF.

Regarding this clonotype: It is unclear where the CDR3 begins or ends on the DNA, so no DNA is shown, and the CDR3 is as TCRdb lists it. V usage is TRBV11-2 and J usage is TRBJ2-2; the listed D gene, TRBD1, was not tested against the DNA. The germline V gene encodes CDR1 SGHAT and CDR2 FQNNGV. The CDR3 region is 17 residues in length, termini included. The CDR3 spells CASSSPQGGGTPGSCFF.

As concerns this clonotype: A much larger clone lies a single base off, so this may be a read error. The V and J genes are TRBV20-1 and TRBJ2-3; 15 bases map to TRBD2. The CDR3 is 14 residues long. CDR1 and CDR2 (germline): DFQATT, SNEGSKA (reference sequence). Here the CDR3 reads CNAGLAGGSDTQYF. CDR3 DNA sequence: TGCAATGCTGGACTAGCGGGAGGGTCTGATACGCAGTATTTT.

As for this clonotype: At one of its ends the junction is not consistent with the germline gene, which may arise from a read error. This chain links TRBV5-5 with TRBJ2-5; D might be TRBD2 (5 bases). Germline assignment: CDR1 SGHKS and CDR2 YYEKEE (reference sequence). This CDR3 has 16 amino acids. In DNA form, the CDR3 reads TGTTCCAGCAGCGGCGGAGTATTCGGCATTCAGGAGACCCAGTACTTC. Protein: CSSSGGVFGIQETQYF.

This clonotype was recorded at least ten times. The chain has TRBV10-2 and TRBJ2-7; no reliable D call. CDR3 length: 11 amino acids. V was pared by 10 bases and J by 7 bases, with 14 bases between. Germline V gene data show CDR1 as WSHSY and CDR2 as SAAADI. Here the CDR3 reads CATSHSGEQYF. The DNA for the CDR3 is TGCGCCACCTCGCATTCTGGTGAGCAGTACTTC.

To note about this clonotype: Possible read error: a much larger clone is one base away. The rearrangement links TRBV2 to TRBJ1-1, with 7 bases lining up with TRBD1. The J segment lost 4 bases and the V segment lost 6 bases, leaving 11 bases of the junction unmatched. The CDR3 is 15 residues long. Germline assignment: CDR1 SNHLY and CDR2 FYNNEI. CDR3 bases: TGTGCCAGCAGACCGACAGGGAGAATTAGCACTGAAGCTTTCTTT. Amino acid sequence: CASRPTGRISTEAFF.

In the case of this clonotype: One base away lies a much larger clone, so this may be a sequencing read error. The J gene is TRBJ2-1, the V gene TRBV7-9; tentative D call: TRBD2 (5 bases). Trimming left V 7 bases short and J 8 bases short, with 21 bases between. CDR1 SEHNR and CDR2 FQNEAQ come from the germline V gene (reference sequence). The CDR3 consists of 15 residues. CDR3 region: CASNTGGGYYDEQFF. As DNA, the CDR3 is TGTGCCAGCAACACCGGAGGCGGGTATTACGATGAGCAGTTCTTC.